The rows below give T cell receptor beta chains drawn from one sample of a study of cytomegalovirus exposure and HLA in healthy donors. Only in-frame clones appear in the TCRdb table, and some are missing; sequencing was by immunoSEQ multiplex PCR. The sample consists of a few hundred thousand clones, over 75% of them appearing once. Input material: PBMCs. The receptor set was obtained from a man between 18 and 35 years old in good health and CMV-seropositive. Each CDR3 is given with its conserved first and last residue. The D gene is left open where the match is weak. Only part of the rows carry a size: once, few, many, or a class if the clone is expanded.

TRBV25-1	.	TRBJ1-2	.	TGTGCCAGCAGTGTGGCGGTTGGGGACTATGGCTACACCTTC	CASSVAVGDYGYTF
TRBV5-1	.	TRBJ1-2	.	TGCGCCAGCAGCTTGGGAGGTACGGCAGGGGCCTTATATGGCTACACCTTC	CASSLGGTAGALYGYTF
TRBV12-5	TRBD1	TRBJ2-2	.	TGTGCTAGTGGTCAGGGACAGGTCAACACCGGGGAGCTGTTTTTT	CASGQGQVNTGELFF
TRBV5-1	.	TRBJ2-2	.	TGCGCCAGCAGCTTGGACGGAACTCTATACACCGGGGAGCTGTTTTTT	CASSLDGTLYTGELFF
TRBV5-8	.	TRBJ1-1	.	TGTGCCAGCAGCTTGCGGAGGCGCCCGGGCACTGAAGCTTTCTTT	CASSLRRRPGTEAFF
TRBV30	.	TRBJ1-5	.	TGTGCCTGGAGTGCCTTGGGGTCGCAGCCCCAGCATTTT	CAWSALGSQPQHF
TRBV5-1	.	TRBJ2-3	.	TGCGCCAGCAGCTTGTATGGCGGGACAGACCTCACAGATACGCAGTATTTT	CASSLYGGTDLTDTQYF
TRBV5-4	TRBD2	TRBJ2-7	.	TGTGCCAGCAGCCGAGGACTAGCGGGCCTCGAGCAGTACTTC	CASSRGLAGLEQYF
TRBV2	.	TRBJ1-1	.	TGTGCCAGCAGTGTTAGGCCCTCCCAGGGCACTGAAGCTTTCTTT	CASSVRPSQGTEAFF
TRBV28	TRBD1	TRBJ1-1	.	TGTGCCAGCAGTAGGGGGACAGGGTTTGAAGCTTTCTTT	CASSRGTGFEAFF
TRBV11-2	TRBD1	TRBJ2-1	.	TGTGCCAGCAGCTTTAGGGGGACAGGGACCCACAATGAGCAGTTCTTC	CASSFRGTGTHNEQFF
TRBV28	.	TRBJ1-1	.	TGTGCCAGCAGTTTACGGCGTGAAGCTTTCTTT	CASSLRREAFF
TRBV4-3	.	TRBJ2-1	.	TGCGCCAGCAGCCAAGATTGGGGGGCGGCCTCCTACAATGAGCAGTTCTTC	CASSQDWGAASYNEQFF
TRBV18	TRBD1	TRBJ2-7	.	TGTGCCAGCTCGCCATCGAACAGGGGGGAATACGAGCAGTACTTC	CASSPSNRGEYEQYF
TRBV9	TRBD1	TRBJ2-7	few	TGTGCCAGCAGCAGGAGACAGGGACAGGGCTACGAGCAGTACTTC	CASSRRQGQGYEQYF
TRBV27	.	TRBJ2-7	.	TGTGCCAGCAGTATCCCCAAGGCGACAGAAAGCTTGGACGAGCAGTACTTC	CASSIPKATESLDEQYF
TRBV27	.	TRBJ1-3	.	TGTGCCAGCAGTTATCGGGGTCTAGGAGGAAACACCATATATTTT	CASSYRGLGGNTIYF
TRBV9	.	TRBJ1-5	.	TGTGCCAGCAGCGTAGATCAGATGTTTCAGCCCCAGCATTTT	CASSVDQMFQPQHF
TRBV5-6	TRBD2	TRBJ2-2	.	TGTGCCAGCAGCTTAGCGGGAGGGTACACCGGGGAGCTGTTTTTT	CASSLAGGYTGELFF